The rows below give T cell receptor beta chains drawn from one sample of a study of cytomegalovirus exposure and HLA in healthy donors. Profiling relied on immunoSEQ multiplex PCR, and the TCRdb table lists in-frame clones only, not all of them. Among under 200,000 clones listed, about 90% were seen once. What was sequenced was PBMCs. These receptors came from a woman in her late teens or twenties in good health and CMV-seropositive. Both conserved end residues are part of each CDR3. The D gene is left open where the match is weak. Expanded clones are given a class, and other clones once, few, many or no size at all.

>.|TRBJ2-3|TRBV10-3|TRBD2
CAISESVSGRGSDTQYF
TGTGCCATCAGTGAGTCGGTTAGCGGGAGAGGTTCAGATACGCAGTATTTT
>once|TRBJ1-1|TRBV11-3|.
CASSLIQGGITEAFF
TGTGCCAGCAGCTTAATACAGGGCGGCATCACTGAAGCTTTCTTT
>.|TRBJ1-5|TRBV5-1|.
CASSLVGGNQPQHF
TGCGCCAGCAGCTTGGTCGGGGGCAATCAGCCCCAGCATTTT
>.|TRBJ1-3|TRBV11-2|.
CASSPVGGAGNTIYF
TGTGCCAGCAGCCCGGTCGGAGGGGCTGGAAACACCATATATTTT
>.|TRBJ2-7|TRBV27|.
CASSLPGATNEQYF
TGTGCCAGCAGTTTGCCAGGGGCGACTAACGAGCAGTACTTC
>.|TRBJ2-3|TRBV5-1|TRBD2
CASSSLAGGPSTDTQYF
TGCGCCAGCAGCAGCTTAGCGGGAGGGCCTAGCACAGATACGCAGTATTTT
>once|TRBJ1-1|TRBV7-3|.
CASSLGQSEAFF
TGTGCCAGCAGCCTCGGACAGTCTGAAGCTTTCTTT
>.|TRBJ1-1|TRBV28|TRBD1
CASRLDRGPTEAFF
TGTGCCAGCAGATTAGACAGGGGGCCCACTGAAGCTTTCTTT
>.|TRBJ2-2|TRBV6-5|.
CASERSNTGELFF
TGTGCCAGCGAGCGGTCGAACACCGGGGAGCTGTTTTTT
>.|TRBJ2-1|TRBV2|.
CASSEVQGGSNEQFF
TGTGCCAGCAGTGAAGTACAGGGAGGGAGCAATGAGCAGTTCTTC
>.|TRBJ2-2|TRBV5-4|.
CASSTTRAGELFF
TGTGCCAGCAGCACTACCCGGGCCGGGGAGCTGTTTTTT
>.|TRBJ1-1|TRBV11-3|.
CASSLRQAGVYTEAFF
TGTGCCAGCAGCTTACGTCAGGCAGGGGTATATACTGAAGCTTTCTTT
>.|TRBJ2-6|TRBV7-9|.
CASSYLAVSGANVLTF
TGTGCCAGCAGCTATCTGGCCGTCTCTGGGGCCAACGTCCTGACTTTC
>.|TRBJ1-1|TRBV5-5|.
CASSLGPGTEAFF
TGTGCCAGCAGCTTGGGGCCGGGAACTGAAGCTTTCTTT
>.|TRBJ2-1|TRBV9|.
CASSVIGSLYNEQFF
TGTGCCAGCAGCGTCATCGGGAGCCTTTACAATGAGCAGTTCTTC
>once|TRBJ1-5|TRBV6-6|.
CASGYSNQPQHF
TGTGCTTCCGGGTATAGCAATCAGCCCCAGCATTTT
>.|TRBJ2-1|TRBV5-4|TRBD1
CASSPRQGGYNEQFF
TGTGCCAGCAGCCCTAGACAGGGGGGCTACAATGAGCAGTTCTTC
>.|TRBJ2-7|TRBV30|TRBD2
CAWSRGGSGVYEQYF
TGTGCCTGGAGTAGGGGGGGTAGCGGGGTCTACGAGCAGTACTTC
>.|TRBJ2-1|TRBV2|.
CASSVGSQGGDEQFF
TGTGCCAGCAGTGTTGGGTCTCAAGGCGGGGATGAGCAGTTCTTC
>.|TRBJ1-2|TRBV30|TRBD1
CAWSAKRTGGDFHGYTF
TGTGCCTGGAGTGCTAAACGCACAGGGGGCGATTTCCATGGCTACACCTTC
>.|TRBJ1-5|TRBV28|.
CASSPLARAGQPQHF
TGTGCCAGCAGTCCCCTGGCCAGGGCTGGTCAGCCCCAGCATTTT
>.|TRBJ2-1|TRBV19|TRBD2
CASGLAGGVEQFF
TGTGCCAGTGGACTAGCGGGAGGGGTCGAGCAGTTCTTC
>.|TRBJ1-1|TRBV7-3|.
CASSLGGSLGTEAFF
TGTGCCAGCAGCTTAGGGGGCTCGTTAGGCACTGAAGCTTTCTTT
>.|TRBJ2-7|TRBV6-6|.
CASSYPDRPYEQYF
TGTGCCAGCAGTTACCCTGACAGACCCTACGAGCAGTACTTC
>.|TRBJ2-1|TRBV28|TRBD2
CASRERERFNEQFF
TGTGCCAGCAGGGAGCGGGAGCGGTTCAATGAGCAGTTCTTC
>.|TRBJ2-2|TRBV7-9|TRBD2
CASSPRGLAATGELFF
TGTGCCAGCAGCCCTCGAGGACTAGCGGCCACCGGGGAGCTGTTTTTT
>.|TRBJ1-1|TRBV29-1|.
CSADTGSNTEAFF
TGCAGCGCAGACACAGGGTCCAACACTGAAGCTTTCTTT
>.|TRBJ2-1|TRBV30|TRBD2
CAWASGSSYNEQFF
TGTGCCTGGGCTAGCGGGAGTTCCTACAATGAGCAGTTCTTC
>.|TRBJ1-1|TRBV6-5|TRBD1
CASSSGGKNTEAFF
TGTGCCAGCAGTTCAGGGGGGAAGAACACTGAAGCTTTCTTT
>.|TRBJ1-5|TRBV6-1|TRBD1
CASSARQGNQPQHF
TGTGCCAGCAGTGCCCGACAGGGGAATCAGCCCCAGCATTTT
>.|TRBJ2-2|TRBV7-8|TRBD1
CASRFRQGHTGELFF
TGTGCCAGCAGGTTTCGACAGGGCCACACCGGGGAGCTGTTTTTT
>.|TRBJ1-1|TRBV5-4|TRBD1
CASSLWAGGDFETEAFF
TGTGCCAGCAGCTTGTGGGCAGGGGGCGATTTTGAGACTGAAGCTTTCTTT
>.|TRBJ2-7|TRBV7-9|.
CASSSAEAYEQYF
TGTGCCAGCAGCTCAGCGGAGGCCTACGAGCAGTACTTC
>.|TRBJ2-1|TRBV27|.
CASTPGTSSYNEQFF
TGTGCCAGCACTCCCGGGACAAGCTCCTACAATGAGCAGTTCTTC
>.|TRBJ2-7|TRBV6-6|TRBD2
CASSMGLAGANWEQYF
TGTGCCAGCAGCATGGGACTAGCGGGAGCTAATTGGGAGCAGTACTTC
>.|TRBJ1-2|TRBV7-3|.
CASSLNAKSGYTF
TGTGCCAGCAGCTTAAACGCGAAAAGTGGCTACACCTTC
>.|TRBJ1-1|TRBV7-2|.
CASSLDRTGKAFF
TGTGCCAGCAGCTTGGACCGAACAGGGAAGGCTTTCTTT
>.|TRBJ2-2|TRBV2|.
CASRLEDLNTGELFF
TGTGCCAGCAGACTGGAGGATTTGAACACCGGGGAGCTGTTTTTT
>once|TRBJ2-3|TRBV19|.
CASRHRVGWSSTDTQYF
TGTGCCAGTAGGCACAGGGTAGGGTGGTCAAGCACAGATACGCAGTATTTT
>.|TRBJ1-5|TRBV6-5|.
CASGQPQHF
TGTGCCAGTGGCCAGCCCCAGCATTTT
>.|TRBJ2-1|TRBV7-2|.
CASSKQVSYNEQFF
TGTGCCAGCAGCAAACAGGTTTCCTACAATGAGCAGTTCTTC
>few|TRBJ2-1|TRBV30|TRBD1
CAWNFGTGRNEQFF
TGTGCCTGGAATTTCGGGACAGGGAGGAATGAGCAGTTCTTC
>few|TRBJ2-2|TRBV6-1|.
CASSRAGELFF
TGTGCCAGCAGTCGGGCCGGGGAGCTGTTTTTT
>once|TRBJ2-7|TRBV13|TRBD2
CASSTPGLAGVDEQYF
TGTGCCAGCAGCACCCCGGGACTAGCGGGAGTAGACGAGCAGTACTTC
>few|TRBJ2-7|TRBV4-3|TRBD2
CASSPRLAGPYEQYF
TGCGCCAGCAGCCCCCGTCTAGCGGGACCCTACGAGCAGTACTTC
>.|TRBJ2-3|TRBV15|.
CATSRDRGGDGTDTQYF
TGTGCCACCAGCAGAGATCGAGGAGGGGACGGCACAGATACGCAGTATTTT
>.|TRBJ2-3|TRBV2|TRBD2
CASSEGLAGVDTQYF
TGTGCCAGCAGTGAAGGGCTAGCGGGAGTTGATACGCAGTATTTT
>.|TRBJ1-1|TRBV7-3|TRBD1
CASSLRQGGVNTEAFF
TGTGCCAGCAGCTTACGACAGGGCGGGGTGAACACTGAAGCTTTCTTT
>.|TRBJ2-7|TRBV15|TRBD1
CATSRTGGTYEQYF
TGTGCCACCAGCAGAACAGGGGGCACCTACGAGCAGTACTTC
>.|TRBJ1-5|TRBV4-1|.
CASSQGRGNQPQHF
TGCGCCAGCAGCCAAGGGCGGGGCAATCAGCCCCAGCATTTT